This T cell receptor (beta chain) was captured by sequencing in a study of blood T cell repertoires in COVID-19. Clones were sequenced by immunoSEQ multiplex PCR, and TCRdb holds only the in-frame ones, with some missing. Among 55,000 to 65,000 clones, over 70% were seen once, and the ten largest hold about a tenth. Trimming cost V 6 bases and J 1 base; bases outside gene matches: 5. Germline V CDR1 and CDR2: LNHDA, SQIVND (reference sequence). The CDR3 totals 14 residues. The specimen sequenced was peripheral blood. The sequence was obtained from a young man with COVID-19, enrolled during active disease. The V call is TRBV19, the J call TRBJ2-7; 8 bases align to TRBD2. The CDR3 protein is CASREIAGSYEQYF. CDR3 in DNA: TGTGCCAGTAGGGAAATAGCGGGATCCTACGAGCAGTACTTC.